This entry lists 22 T cell receptor beta chains sequenced from one sample in a study of OX40 agonist ivuxolimab in advanced cancers. Assay used: immunoSEQ multiplex PCR; TCRdb lists only in-frame clones, some missing. The data contain about 20,000 clones, approximately 80% of them singletons. The starting material was CD4+ or CD8+ T cells sorted from blood, obtained in a trial of the OX40 agonist ivuxolimab. These receptors were obtained from an adult with an advanced solid tumor such as melanoma, head and neck, liver or kidney cancer.

This rearrangement joins TRBV6-1 to TRBJ2-5; the D is unclear. The germline gives CDR1 MNHNS, CDR2 SASEGT. The CDR3 totals 13 residues. V shed 4 bases and J shed 1 base, with 7 bases lying between them. The CDR3 sequence: CASSGAVQETQYF. DNA for the CDR3: TGTGCCAGCAGTGGGGCAGTCCAAGAGACCCAGTACTTC.

The genes are TRBV28 and TRBJ2-7, with a possible D match to TRBD1 (6 bases). This CDR3 contains 12 residues. From germline, CDR1 is MDHEN and CDR2 SYDVKM. Trimming left V 7 bases short and J 0 bases short, with 7 bases between. The DNA of the CDR3 is TGTGCCAGCATGGACAGCTCCTACGAGCAGTACTTC. As protein: CASMDSSYEQYF.

The chain carries TRBV29-1 and TRBJ1-5, with a tentative D call TRBD1 (6 bases). Trimming took off 2 bases at V and 0 bases at J, with 11 bases between the two ends. The CDR3 covers 15 residues. Germline lookup yields CDR1 SQVTM and CDR2 ANQGSEA. CDR3 DNA sequence: TGCAGCGTTGAATGGGGGCCTGGTAGCAATCAGCCCCAGCATTTT. It encodes CSVEWGPGSNQPQHF. The entire variable domain, with the rest obtained from reference TRBV29-1 and TRBJ1-5, is as follows: SAVISQKPSRDICQRGTSLTIQCQVDSQVTMMFWYRQQPGQSLTLIATANQGSEATYESGFVIDKFPISRPNLTFSTLTVSNMSPEDSSIYLCSVEWGPGSNQPQHFGDGTRLSIL.

This clone was observed a few times. The chain has TRBV2 and TRBJ1-1; D not certain. CDR1 SNHLY and CDR2 FYNNEI come from the germline V gene. This CDR3 has 13 residues. V was clipped by 4 bases and J by 0 bases, with 6 bases between them. CDR3 DNA sequence: TGTGCCAGCAGTGCTTTGTTGAACACTGAAGCTTTCTTT. Amino acids: CASSALLNTEAFF.

This chain uses TRBV19 with TRBJ1-5; D not certain. This CDR3 has 15 residues. Trimming left V 4 bases short and J 2 bases short, with 12 bases between. The germline V gene encodes CDR1 LNHDA and CDR2 SQIVND (reference sequence). The CDR3 region is CASSSGVRGNQPQHF. CDR3 in DNA: TGTGCCAGTAGTAGCGGGGTTAGGGGCAATCAGCCCCAGCATTTT.

The V gene is TRBV7-3, the J gene TRBJ2-3; 7 nucleotides agree with TRBD1. Germline trimming cut 6 bases from V and 8 bases from J; bases unmatched to any gene: 2. The CDR3 sequence is 11 residues long. Germline V lookup: CDR1 SGHTA, CDR2 FQGTGA. The CDR3 nucleotides read TGTGCCAGCAGATCAGGGGGTACGCAGTATTTT. The encoded protein is CASRSGGTQYF.

In regard to this clone: The same CDR3 is also encoded by other DNA sequences in this sample. The chain employs TRBV9 and TRBJ2-3, with D unresolved. The germline V gene has CDR1 SGDLS and CDR2 YYNGEE. This CDR3 contains 13 residues. Between the trimmed V and J ends, which lost 0 bases and 6 bases, there was a span of 8 bases. CDR3 coding DNA: TGTGCCAGCAGCGTAGATCCGCCGGATACGCAGTATTTT. This gives the protein CASSVDPPDTQYF. Drawing the rest from reference TRBV9 and TRBJ2-3, the complete variable domain is DSGVTQTPKHLITATGQRVTLRCSPRSGDLSVYWYQQSLDQGLQFLIQYYNGEERAKGNILERFSAQQFPDLHSELNLSSLELGDSALYFCASSVDPPDTQYFGPGTRLTVL.

The chain has TRBV2 and TRBJ2-1; 7 bases fit TRBD1. J lost 6 bases, V lost 6 bases, and 11 bases had no gene match. CDR1 and CDR2 from the germline V gene are SNHLY and FYNNEI. CDR3 length: 15 amino acids. CDR3 sequence reads: CASREWDSSTNEQFF. In DNA, the CDR3 is TGTGCCAGCAGAGAGTGGGACAGCAGTACCAATGAGCAGTTCTTC.

The chain uses TRBV2 and TRBJ2-7; the D gene is possibly TRBD1 (6 bases). This CDR3 region has 13 residues. The germline gives CDR1 SNHLY, CDR2 FYNNEI. Trimming took off 6 bases at V and 9 bases at J, with 18 bases between the two ends. CDR3 nucleotides: TGTGCCAGCAGCCAGGCCCTGGGGGCCCGGCAGTACTTC. It encodes CASSQALGARQYF.

The chain employs TRBV5-4 and TRBJ2-2, with D hard to call. V was pared by 4 bases and J by 6 bases, with 10 bases between. Germline V gene data show CDR1 as SGHNT and CDR2 as YYREEE (reference sequence). This CDR3 contains 13 residues. CDR3 bases: TGTGCCAGCAGCCCAGAAATGGCCGGGGAGCTGTTTTTT. Residues: CASSPEMAGELFF.

The chain carries TRBV27 and TRBJ2-1, with 8 bases lining up with TRBD2. Germline values: CDR1 MNHEY, CDR2 SMNVEV (reference sequence). This CDR3 region has 14 residues. V shed 8 bases and J 9 bases; nucleotides not matched to a gene: 12. The CDR3 nucleotides are TGTGCCAGCCGTACGGGGGGGAGGGGTGGTGAGCAGTTCTTC. Translating gives CASRTGGRGGEQFF.

J is TRBJ2-1 and V is TRBV7-9, with TRBD1 matching over 10 bases. Germline assignment: CDR1 SEHNR and CDR2 FQNEAQ (reference sequence). J was trimmed by 9 bases and V by 4 bases; bases with no gene match: 6. The CDR3 runs to 14 residues. CDR3 amino acids: CASSSRTGGIEQFF. The CDR3, as DNA: TGTGCCAGCAGCTCCCGGACAGGGGGAATTGAGCAGTTCTTC.

The chain recombines TRBV6-5 with TRBJ1-1; the D is unclear. This CDR3 spans 14 amino acids. The V gene's germline CDR1 is MNHEY and CDR2 SVGAGI. Trimming removed 7 bases at V and 2 bases at J, with 14 bases between. CDR3 sequence: CASNQGRLNTEAFF. The CDR3 DNA reads as TGTGCCAGCAACCAAGGACGCTTAAACACTGAAGCTTTCTTT.

This clone has only a few counts. The V and J genes are TRBV6-1 and TRBJ2-3, with D possibly matching TRBD2 (6 bases). V lost 3 bases to trimming and J lost 3 bases, with 13 bases between them. Germline V gene data show CDR1 as MNHNS and CDR2 as SASEGT. This CDR3 has 15 amino acids. The CDR3 reads CASSDGSGDTDTQYF. Written as DNA, the CDR3 is TGTGCCAGCAGTGACGGTAGCGGTGATACAGATACGCAGTATTTT.

As for this clone: Other DNA sequences in the same sample also yield this CDR3. V usage is TRBV15 and J usage is TRBJ2-7, with a weak D call TRBD2 (5 bases). The CDR3 has 14 residues. Germline assignment: CDR1 LNHNV and CDR2 YYDKDF (reference sequence). V lost 1 base and J lost 2, with 9 bases in between. CDR3 coding DNA: TGTGCCACCAGCAGAGGGGCGGGTGCCTACGAGCAGTACTTC. This sequence encodes CATSRGAGAYEQYF.

The rearrangement joins TRBV25-1 to TRBJ2-3, with 8 bases that match TRBD1. Looked up from germline, CDR1 is MGHDK and CDR2 is SYGVNS. There are 12 residues in the CDR3. With V trimmed by 6 bases and J by 4 bases, 0 bases remained unmatched. The CDR3 loop is CASRQGADTQYF. Here the CDR3 DNA reads TGTGCCAGCAGACAGGGGGCAGATACGCAGTATTTT.

The rearrangement uses TRBV28 and TRBJ2-1; D possibly corresponds to TRBD2 (7 bases). This CDR3 contains 17 residues. Trimming removed 5 bases from V and 7 bases from J, with 24 bases in between. Germline assignment: CDR1 MDHEN and CDR2 SYDVKM. This CDR3 is CASSPNRGGGPRNEQFF. For the CDR3, the DNA is TGTGCCAGCAGTCCGAATAGGGGGGGAGGGCCTCGGAATGAGCAGTTCTTC.

The chain joins TRBV2 to TRBJ1-3; tentative D call: TRBD1 (5 bases). From germline, CDR1 is SNHLY and CDR2 FYNNEI. The CDR3 sequence is 13 residues long. The V gene lost 4 bases and the J gene lost 8 bases, with 12 bases spanning the gap. The CDR3: CASSVVAGDTIYF. The DNA of the CDR3 is TGTGCCAGCAGTGTTGTGGCGGGGGACACCATATATTTT. Based on the CDR3 plus reference TRBV2 and TRBJ1-3, the full variable domain is EPEVTQTPSHQVTQMGQEVILRCVPISNHLYFYWYRQILGQKVEFLVSFYNNEISEKSEIFDDQFSVERPDGSNFTLKIRSTKLEDSAMYFCASSVVAGDTIYFGEGSWLTVV.

This clone turned up a few times. The chain combines TRBV7-9 with TRBJ2-7; D could derive from TRBD1 or TRBD2 (5 bases each). There are 15 residues in the CDR3. The V gene's germline CDR1 is SEHNR and CDR2 FQNEAQ (reference sequence). V was shortened by 5 bases and J by 4 bases, with 18 bases between the two germline ends. In DNA, the CDR3 is TGTGCCAGCAGCCTCCGGGACCTAAATCGATACGAGCAGTACTTC. Translation gives CASSLRDLNRYEQYF.

This chain connects TRBV7-2 to TRBJ2-7; 10 positions agree with TRBD2. V gave up 3 bases and J gave up 4 bases; unmatched junction bases: 9. Germline CDR1 reads SGHTA; CDR2 reads FQGNSA. CDR3 length equals 16 residues. The CDR3 protein is CASSFPGLAAMYEQYF. For the CDR3, the DNA is TGTGCCAGCAGCTTCCCCGGACTAGCGGCAATGTACGAGCAGTACTTC. Together with reference TRBV7-2 and TRBJ2-7, the CDR3 gives the full variable domain: GAGVSQSPSNKVTEKGKDVELRCDPISGHTALYWYRQSLGQGLEFLIYFQGNSAPDKSGLPSDRFSAERTGGSVSTLTIQRTQQEDSAVYLCASSFPGLAAMYEQYFGPGTRLTVT.

The CDR3 sequence is CASSLAGGAEQYF. The DNA for the CDR3 is TGCGCCAGCAGCTTGGCCGGAGGGGCCGAGCAGTACTTC. This chain joins TRBV5-1 and TRBJ2-5; D possibly corresponds to TRBD2 (6 bases). The J call may be faulty, since TRBJ2-7 better matches the DNA end. Germline V CDR1 and CDR2: SGHRS, YFSETQ. The length of the CDR3 is 13 residues.

This sequence joins TRBV19 and TRBJ1-4; D ambiguous. Germline loops: CDR1 LNHDA, CDR2 SQIVND (reference sequence). Trimming pared 8 bases from V and 4 bases from J, leaving 11 bases between. This CDR3 is built from 13 residues. The CDR3: CASAAVRNEKLFF. CDR3 sequence (DNA): TGTGCCAGTGCAGCAGTCCGTAATGAAAAACTGTTTTTT. The variable domain in full, completed from reference TRBV19 and TRBJ1-4, reads DGGITQSPKYLFRKEGQNVTLSCEQNLNHDAMYWYRQDPGQGLRLIYYSQIVNDFQKGDIAEGYSVSREKKESFPLTVTSAQKNPTAFYLCASAAVRNEKLFFGSGTQLSVL.